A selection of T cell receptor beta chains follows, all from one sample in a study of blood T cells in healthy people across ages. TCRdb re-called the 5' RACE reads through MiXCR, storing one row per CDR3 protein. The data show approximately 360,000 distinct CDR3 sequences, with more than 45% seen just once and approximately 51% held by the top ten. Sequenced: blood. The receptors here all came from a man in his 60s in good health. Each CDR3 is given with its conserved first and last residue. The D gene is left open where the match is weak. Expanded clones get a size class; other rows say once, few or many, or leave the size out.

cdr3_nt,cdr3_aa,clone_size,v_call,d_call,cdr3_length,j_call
TGTGCCAGCAGCCAAGAACGACTATCGATTGCGTACTTC,CASSQERLSIAYF,NA,TRBV3-1,NA,13,TRBJ2-5
TGTGCCAGCAGCTTTGTACTAGCGGGAGGACCTCGGGAGACCCAGTACTTC,CASSFVLAGGPRETQYF,few,TRBV7-8,TRBD2,17,TRBJ2-5
TGTGCCAGCATTCGACTAGCGGGAGCGGATACGCAGTATTTT,CASIRLAGADTQYF,many,TRBV28,TRBD2,14,TRBJ2-3
TGTGCCAGCAGTTTATCAGTTCCACAGGAGAATTCACCCCTCCACTTT,CASSLSVPQENSPLHF,few,TRBV27,NA,16,TRBJ1-6
TGTGCCACCGGGAGCGGACAGACCCAGTACTTC,CATGSGQTQYF,once,TRBV6-1,NA,11,TRBJ2-5
TGTGCCAGCAGTGAAATTGGGCAGCCCTCCTACGAGCAGTACTTC,CASSEIGQPSYEQYF,NA,TRBV6-1,NA,15,TRBJ2-7
TGTGCCAGCAGCTCCGGCGACCCCCGAAGGGATGAGCAGTTCTTC,CASSSGDPRRDEQFF,few,TRBV12-3/TRBV12-4,NA,15,TRBJ2-1
TGTGCCAGCAGCGTAGGGTCTCGCGGGGCAAACACTGAAGCTTTCTTT,CASSVGSRGANTEAFF,NA,TRBV9,NA,16,TRBJ1-1
TGTGCCAGCAGCCCCAGGGGGTACCAAGAGACCCAGTACTTC,CASSPRGYQETQYF,NA,TRBV7-9,TRBD1,14,TRBJ2-5
TGTGCCAGCAGCCCGGGACAGAACCGACATTTGAGCTCCTACAATGAGCAGTACTTC,CASSPGQNRHLSSYNEQYF,NA,TRBV7-3,TRBD1,19,TRBJ2-7
TGTGCCAGCAGCGGCAGGAAGGATTTCACAGATACGCAGTATTTT,CASSGRKDFTDTQYF,few,TRBV5-4,NA,15,TRBJ2-3
TGTGCCAGCAGCCACACAGGGGCTAATGAAAAACTGTTTTTT,CASSHTGANEKLFF,NA,TRBV16,TRBD1,14,TRBJ1-4
TGTGCCAGCAACCCCCGGACGGGATGGGGTTACCAAGAGACCCAGTACTTC,CASNPRTGWGYQETQYF,once,TRBV7-6,NA,17,TRBJ2-5
TGTGCCAGCAGCCTTGGGACTAACCAAGAGACCCAGTACTTC,CASSLGTNQETQYF,few,TRBV7-9,TRBD2,14,TRBJ2-5
TGTGCCAGCAGTACCACCAGGGCTGATACGCAGTATTTT,CASSTTRADTQYF,many,TRBV6-1,NA,13,TRBJ2-3
TGTGCCAGCAGCTTAGGACAGGGGAGCTACAATGAGCAGTTCTTC,CASSLGQGSYNEQFF,few,TRBV7-9,TRBD1,15,TRBJ2-1
TGTGCCAGCAGCTTAAGGGCCGGTCTCAACTATGGCTACACCTTC,CASSLRAGLNYGYTF,NA,TRBV7-2,NA,15,TRBJ1-2
TGCGCCAGCAGCTTGGCGGCAGGGAGGGGGAATGAGCAGTTCTTC,CASSLAAGRGNEQFF,few,TRBV5-1,NA,15,TRBJ2-1
TGTGCCAGCAGCCCCGGGACAGCCAGTACTGAAGCTTTCTTT,CASSPGTASTEAFF,NA,TRBV7-9,TRBD1,14,TRBJ1-1
TGCAGCGCCCAGGGACTAGCGGGAGGAACCGGGGAGCTGTTTTTT,CSAQGLAGGTGELFF,once,TRBV29-1,TRBD2,15,TRBJ2-2
TGCAGTGCTAGTTCGGGGGGGACGACCAGAAACATTCAGTACTTC,CSASSGGTTRNIQYF,NA,TRBV20-1,TRBD2,15,TRBJ2-4
TGTACCAGCAGTCAACCGACAGGGGTGGGCTACGAGCAGTACTTC,CTSSQPTGVGYEQYF,NA,TRBV3-1,TRBD1,15,TRBJ2-7
TGCAGTGCAACTAGCGGGTTAGCCAAAAACATTCAGTACTTC,CSATSGLAKNIQYF,NA,TRBV20-1,TRBD2,14,TRBJ2-4
TGTGCCAGCTCACCGACAGGTAGCACAGATACGCAGTATTTT,CASSPTGSTDTQYF,many,TRBV18,NA,14,TRBJ2-3
TGTGCCACCAGTAAGACCGGGAGGCAGACCCAGTACTTC,CATSKTGRQTQYF,NA,TRBV24-1,TRBD2,13,TRBJ2-5
TGTGCCATCAGTGACGGCCCCTGCGAGCAGTACTTC,CAISDGPCEQYF,NA,TRBV10-3,NA,12,TRBJ2-7
TGTGCCAGCAGCTTAGTTACCTACGAGCAGTACTTC,CASSLVTYEQYF,many,TRBV7-2,NA,12,TRBJ2-7
TGTGCCAGCAGTTTTTCCCCCGGGGGGATGGTGGGGGGCTACACCTTC,CASSFSPGGMVGGYTF,NA,TRBV12-3/TRBV12-4,NA,16,TRBJ1-2
TGTGCCAGCAGTTTACCGGGATCCGCAGATACGCAGTATTTT,CASSLPGSADTQYF,NA,TRBV28,NA,14,TRBJ2-3
TGTGCCAGCAGTTACGACCTGACAGGGAACTATGGCTACACCTTC,CASSYDLTGNYGYTF,NA,TRBV6-5,TRBD1,15,TRBJ1-2
TGTGCCAGCAGCCCCGGACGGGGAGCTAGCACAGATACGCAGTATTTT,CASSPGRGASTDTQYF,NA,TRBV5-4,NA,16,TRBJ2-3
TGTGCCAGCTCACCGTGGGCTAGCGTGTACTTC,CASSPWASVYF,NA,TRBV18,NA,11,TRBJ2-7
TGTGCCAGCAGTTACACGACAGTGCCGGGGGCGGCCCTCCACTTT,CASSYTTVPGAALHF,NA,TRBV6-5,NA,15,TRBJ1-6
TGTGCCAGCAGTTTGGCAGGGGGGACGAACACTGAAGCTTTCTTT,CASSLAGGTNTEAFF,NA,TRBV6-5,TRBD1,15,TRBJ1-1
TGTGCCACCAGTGTGGGTGGGCTCAGCAATCAGCCCCAGCATTTT,CATSVGGLSNQPQHF,NA,TRBV24-1,NA,15,TRBJ1-5
TGCAGCGGCAAAGGGGGGGATGCGTACAATGAGCAGTTCTTC,CSGKGGDAYNEQFF,NA,TRBV29-1,NA,14,TRBJ2-1
TGCAGTGCTGTTGACAGGGACAAAGAGACCCAGTACTTC,CSAVDRDKETQYF,NA,TRBV20-1,TRBD1,13,TRBJ2-5
TGTGCCAGCAGCTTAGTCGCGGGGGGGCCAGATACGCAGTATTTT,CASSLVAGGPDTQYF,NA,TRBV7-6,TRBD2,15,TRBJ2-3
TGTGCCTGGAGTGTCTTCCCCTCTAGCACAGATACGCAGTATTTT,CAWSVFPSSTDTQYF,NA,TRBV30,NA,15,TRBJ2-3
TGTGTCACCAGTGTGAACGGGTACACCGGGGAGCTGTTTTTT,CVTSVNGYTGELFF,NA,TRBV24-1,NA,14,TRBJ2-2
TGTGCCAGCAGCCCGCTCGGATTGCCCAGCAATGAGCAGTTCTTC,CASSPLGLPSNEQFF,once,TRBV11-2,NA,15,TRBJ2-1